Below, 17 T cell receptor beta chains from the same sample are listed, as sequenced in a study of patients and donors after allogeneic stem cell transplantation. In TCRdb, the RT-PCR reads were re-called with MiXCR into one record per CDR3 protein. In the table there are hundreds of thousands of distinct CDR3 sequences, 16% of which are singletons. Sequenced sample: blood, either unsorted or a sorted T cell fraction (not recorded which). These receptors were collected from a human donor who was either an allogeneic HSCT recipient or a stem cell or donor lymphocyte infusion donor (not recorded which). It is not recorded whose cells these are; they may come from a transplant donor.

The chain has TRBV6-1 and TRBJ2-5; tentatively, D is TRBD1 (6 bases). The CDR3 runs to 13 residues. Trimming took 5 bases from V and 3 from J, leaving 10 bases between them. Germline loops: CDR1 MNHNS, CDR2 SASEGT. Here the CDR3 reads CASSRQVKETQYF. The CDR3 DNA is TGTGCCAGCAGTCGACAGGTTAAAGAGACCCAGTACTTC.

The sample holds a few counts of this clonotype. The rearrangement links TRBV12-3 or TRBV12-4 to TRBJ2-3, with 9 bases matching TRBD2. The CDR3 contains 16 residues. V lost 5 bases and J lost 0; bases outside the gene matches: 6. CDR3: CASSLGLALSTDTQYF. In DNA, the CDR3 is TGTGCCAGCAGTCTCGGACTAGCGCTTAGCACAGATACGCAGTATTTT.

This clonotype turned up a few times. CDR3 protein: CASSQVFELSGSYNEQFF. For the CDR3, the DNA is TGTGCCAGCAGCCAAGTCTTCGAACTCTCAGGCTCCTACAATGAGCAGTTCTTC. The chain combines TRBV14 with TRBJ2-1; D unresolved. Germline V gene lookup returns CDR1 SGHDN and CDR2 FVKESK. V shed 1 base and J shed 0 bases, with 16 bases lying between them. The CDR3 has 18 residues.

This clonotype occurred a few times. This rearrangement joins TRBV4-3 to TRBJ1-1; D gene ambiguous. Germline V lookup: CDR1 LGHNA, CDR2 YSLEER. This CDR3 is built from 14 residues. V shed 2 bases and J shed 1 base, with 8 bases lying between them. CDR3 nucleotide sequence: TGCGCCAGCAGCCAATGGAGGAGGAACACTGAAGCTTTCTTT. This gives the protein CASSQWRRNTEAFF.

This sequence joins TRBV24-1 and TRBJ2-1; 15 bases align to TRBD2. In germline, CDR1 is KGHDR, CDR2 SFDVKD. This CDR3 has 16 amino acids. Germline trimming cut 7 bases from V and 10 bases from J; bases unmatched to any gene: 10. The CDR3 loop is CATSIPGTSGRLEQFF. As DNA, the CDR3 is TGTGCCACCAGCATCCCCGGGACTAGCGGGAGGTTGGAGCAGTTCTTC.

This clonotype turned up a few times. The chain links TRBV20-1 to TRBJ1-1; 7 bases match TRBD1. Germline V CDR1 and CDR2: DFQATT, SNEGSKA (reference sequence). V trimming: 8 bases; J trimming: 0 bases; junction bases outside the gene matches: 12. The CDR3 consists of 15 residues. CDR3 DNA sequence: TGCAGTACCCAACCCGAGGACAGGTTGAACACTGAAGCTTTCTTT. It is translated as CSTQPEDRLNTEAFF.

This chain uses TRBV7-2 with TRBJ2-1; 10 bases fit TRBD2. The CDR3 is made up of 17 amino acids. V gave up 1 base and J gave up 1 base; unmatched junction bases: 4. In germline, CDR1 is SGHTA, CDR2 FQGNSA. CDR3 amino acids: CASSLGLAGVSYNEQFF. CDR3 nucleotide sequence: TGTGCCAGCAGCTTAGGGCTAGCGGGAGTATCCTACAATGAGCAGTTCTTC.

In this sample, this clonotype turned up a few times. The chain combines TRBV6-5 with TRBJ2-3; the match to TRBD2 covers 9 bases. This CDR3 is 17 amino acids long. V was pared by 0 bases and J by 1 base, with 5 bases of the junction left unmatched. CDR1 and CDR2 (germline): MNHEY, SVGAGI. The CDR3 DNA follows: TGTGCCAGCAGTTACTCTAGCGGGGGTCCCCGCACAGATACGCAGTATTTT. This sequence encodes CASSYSSGGPRTDTQYF.

This clonotype showed up just a few times. The gene calls are TRBV20-1 and TRBJ1-5; no reliable D call. The CDR3 has 16 residues. V shed 0 bases and J shed 3 bases, with 15 bases lying between them. Per germline, CDR1 DFQATT and CDR2 SNEGSKA (reference sequence). The CDR3 nucleotides are TGCAGTGCTAGAGATCAGGCCCCTGGGAACAATCAGCCCCAGCATTTT. This codes for CSARDQAPGNNQPQHF.

The chain joins TRBV24-1 to TRBJ2-5; no reliable D call. Per the germline V gene, CDR1 is KGHDR and CDR2 is SFDVKD. The CDR3 runs 13 residues. Trimming cost V 5 bases and J 2 bases, with 8 bases left between them. CDR3: CATSAGLQETQYF. DNA for the CDR3: TGTGCCACCAGTGCTGGCCTTCAAGAGACCCAGTACTTC.

The sample holds many counts of this clonotype. The chain recombines TRBV7-2 with TRBJ2-5, with D perhaps matching TRBD1 (6 bases). The CDR3 covers 16 residues. The germline gives CDR1 SGHTA, CDR2 FQGNSA. The germline V and J ends were trimmed by 1 base and 5 bases, with 17 bases remaining between them. DNA of the CDR3: TGTGCCAGCAGCTTAGGGGACACTAACCGAGGGGAGACCCAGTACTTC. Its translation is CASSLGDTNRGETQYF. The full variable domain, its missing parts supplied by reference TRBV7-2 and TRBJ2-5, is GAGVSQSPSNKVTEKGKDVELRCDPISGHTALYWYRQSLGQGLEFLIYFQGNSAPDKSGLPSDRFSAERTGGSVSTLTIQRTQQEDSAVYLCASSLGDTNRGETQYFGPGTRLLVL.

The chain combines TRBV12-3 or TRBV12-4 with TRBJ2-5; D might be TRBD2 (6 bases). Trimming left V 6 bases short and J 6 bases short, with 14 bases between. The length of the CDR3 is 13 residues. The CDR3: CASRPLGRQTQYF. For the CDR3, the DNA is TGTGCCAGCAGGCCCCTAGGGAGGCAGACCCAGTACTTC.

Only a few counts were recorded for this clonotype. The chain is built from TRBV6-5 and TRBJ1-3; D gene uncertain. This CDR3 has 15 residues. The V and J ends lost 2 bases and 0 bases respectively, with 8 bases between them. CDR1 and CDR2 from the germline V gene are MNHEY and SVGAGI. CDR3 in amino acids: CASSYSWGSGNTIYF. DNA for the CDR3: TGTGCCAGCAGTTACAGTTGGGGCTCTGGAAACACCATATATTTT.

Concerning this clonotype: The missing conserved phenylalanine or tryptophan at the end of this CDR3 makes a read error likely. The chain is built from TRBV3-1 and TRBJ2-7, with a possible D match to TRBD2 (5 bases). V was shortened by 4 bases and J by 0 bases, with 19 bases between the two germline ends. The CDR3 length is 17 residues. Germline V gene data show CDR1 as LGHDT and CDR2 as YNNKEL (reference sequence). CDR3 sequence reads: CASSRTESAAHSYEQYS. The CDR3 coding sequence is TGTGCCAGCAGCCGTACGGAGTCAGCGGCCCACTCCTACGAGCAGTACTCC.

This clonotype was seen a handful of times. The V gene is TRBV7-8, the J gene TRBJ2-1, with 9 bases identical to TRBD1. CDR1 and CDR2 from the germline V gene are SGHVS and FQNEAQ. The V and J ends lost 5 bases and 1 base, in that order; junction bases with no gene match: 9. CDR3 length: 17 residues. CDR3 protein: CASSLPRDRESYNEQFF. CDR3 DNA: TGTGCCAGCAGCCTCCCCCGGGACAGGGAATCCTACAATGAGCAGTTCTTC.

Many counts were recorded for this clonotype. V and J are TRBV29-1 and TRBJ2-1, with D perhaps matching TRBD1 (5 bases). Germline CDR1 SQVTM, CDR2 ANQGSEA. With 0 bases removed from V and 3 bases from J, the gap between germline ends came to 12 bases. The length of the CDR3 is 15 residues. CDR3 protein: CSVEDPTGLYNEQFF. The DNA of the CDR3 is TGCAGCGTTGAAGATCCAACAGGTCTCTACAATGAGCAGTTCTTC.

This clonotype has more than one count but fewer than ten. The genes are TRBV7-3 and TRBJ2-1, with 16 bases identical to TRBD2. CDR3 size: 17 residues. V shed 5 bases and J 10 bases; nucleotides not matched to a gene: 11. Per germline, CDR1 SGHTA and CDR2 FQGTGA. In DNA form, the CDR3 reads TGTGCCAGCAGCCCCGTAACGGGACTAGCGGGGGGGCTGGAGCAGTTCTTC. It is translated as CASSPVTGLAGGLEQFF.